This T cell receptor beta chain was recorded in a study of identical twins. TCRdb fed the 5' RACE reads into MiXCR, producing one record per CDR3 protein. In the table there are 650,000 to 750,000 distinct CDR3 sequences, around 20% of which are singletons. Study-level results: Modelling underestimated the level of out-of-frame TCR alpha sharing observed in monozygotic twins.

With regard to this clonotype: Its matching antigen is unknown.

J was trimmed by 6 bases and V by 5 bases; bases with no gene match: 12. The V gene's germline CDR1 is DFQATT and CDR2 SNEGSKA (reference sequence). The CDR3 is made up of 14 amino acids. Separately, the same data were catalogued under a study of T cells expressing NK-cell markers. This second study says: In five or six donors, dominant NKG2C+ clonotypes were roughly 1.0-8% of CD8+ T cells.

Material for sequencing was PBMCs. The chain recombines TRBV20-1 with TRBJ1-2, with 7 bases lining up with TRBD1. This TCR was sampled from a woman between 18 and 29 years old in good health. DNA of the CDR3: TGCAGTGCTGGAGGATCACAGGGGAACCATGGCTACACCTTC. Its protein is CSAGGSQGNHGYTF.